The present T cell receptor beta chain was sequenced within a study of cytomegalovirus exposure and HLA in healthy donors. Notes on the study in general: The availability of immune exposure information extended only to CMV serostatus.

Worth noting for this clone: The target antigen is unknown.

With 60 Vbeta and 13 Jbeta primers, the PCR was carried out. Some clones are missing from TCRdb's copy, which holds only in-frame ones; the method was immunoSEQ multiplex PCR. The repertoire holds 55,000 to 75,000 clones, roughly two thirds seen once, with less than 20% in the top ten. This CDR3 has 12 residues. The germline V and J ends were trimmed by 7 bases and 6 bases, with 10 bases remaining between them. CDR1 and CDR2 (germline): MNHNS, SASEGT. The chain joins TRBV6-1 to TRBJ2-1; possible D gene TRBD1, 5 bases. This sequence was found in a middle-aged man in good health and CMV-seropositive. Sequenced material: PBMCs. CDR3 in amino acids: CASKRRGNEQFF. In DNA form, the CDR3 reads TGTGCCAGCAAGAGAAGGGGCAATGAGCAGTTCTTC.